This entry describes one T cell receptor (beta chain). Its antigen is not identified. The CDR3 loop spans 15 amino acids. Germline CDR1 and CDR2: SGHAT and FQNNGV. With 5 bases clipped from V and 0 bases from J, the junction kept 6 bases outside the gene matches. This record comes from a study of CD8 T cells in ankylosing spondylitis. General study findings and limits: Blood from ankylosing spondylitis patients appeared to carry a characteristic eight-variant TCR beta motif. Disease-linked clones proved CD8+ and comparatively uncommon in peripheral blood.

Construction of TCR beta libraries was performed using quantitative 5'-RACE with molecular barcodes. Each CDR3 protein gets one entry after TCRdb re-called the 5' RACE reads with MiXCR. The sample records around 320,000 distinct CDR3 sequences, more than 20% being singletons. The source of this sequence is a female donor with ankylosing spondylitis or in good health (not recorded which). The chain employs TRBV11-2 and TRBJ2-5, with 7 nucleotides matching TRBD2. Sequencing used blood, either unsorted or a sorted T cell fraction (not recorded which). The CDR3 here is CASSRTGLYQETQYF. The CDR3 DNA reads TGTGCCAGCAGCCGAACGGGACTATACCAAGAGACCCAGTACTTC.